The present TCR beta chain was sequenced within a study of T cells after yellow fever vaccination. Study-wide findings and caveats: Faster peaking, at day 5 versus 15, marked a secondary response that was weaker. Contaminating bulk clonotypes could be abundant in FACS-sorted repertoires.

Template-switching 5'RACE yielded the TCR cDNA; a universal primer site and UMIs were added in the process. One entry per CDR3 protein results from TCRdb running MiXCR on the 5' RACE reads. The sample holds hundreds of thousands of distinct CDR3 sequences, around 20% seen once. This clonotype was observed at least ten times. Antigen unknown. This CDR3 spans 14 amino acids. The germline gives CDR1 SGHDT, CDR2 YYEEEE. V gave up 2 bases and J gave up 9 bases, with 15 bases separating them. This specimen was PBMCs, taken before the yellow fever booster vaccination. This sequence was found in a man aged 18 to 29 who received the YFV17D yellow fever vaccine. V gene TRBV5-6 combines with J gene TRBJ2-1, with D maybe TRBD2 (5 bases). The CDR3 here is CASSFGHYRGEQFF. The CDR3 DNA reads TGTGCCAGCAGCTTTGGTCATTATCGGGGTGAGCAGTTCTTC.